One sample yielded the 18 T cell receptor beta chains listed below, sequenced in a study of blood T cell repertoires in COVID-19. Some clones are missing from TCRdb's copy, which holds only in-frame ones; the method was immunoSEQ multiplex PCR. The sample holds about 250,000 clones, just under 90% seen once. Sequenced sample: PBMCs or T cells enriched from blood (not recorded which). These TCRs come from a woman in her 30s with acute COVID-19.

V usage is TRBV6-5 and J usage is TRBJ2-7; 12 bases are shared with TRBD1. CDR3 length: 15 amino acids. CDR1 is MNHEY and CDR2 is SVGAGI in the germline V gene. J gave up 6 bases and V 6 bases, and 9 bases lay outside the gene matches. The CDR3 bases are TGTGCCAGCAGCCCCCCCGGGACAGGGGGCATCGAGCAGTACTTC. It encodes CASSPPGTGGIEQYF.

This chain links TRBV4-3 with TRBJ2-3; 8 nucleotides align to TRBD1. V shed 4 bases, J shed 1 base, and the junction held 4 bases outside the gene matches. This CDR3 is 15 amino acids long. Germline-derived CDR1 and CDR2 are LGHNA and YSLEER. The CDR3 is CASSPQGVGTDTQYF. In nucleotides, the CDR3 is TGCGCCAGCAGCCCACAGGGGGTCGGCACAGATACGCAGTATTTT.

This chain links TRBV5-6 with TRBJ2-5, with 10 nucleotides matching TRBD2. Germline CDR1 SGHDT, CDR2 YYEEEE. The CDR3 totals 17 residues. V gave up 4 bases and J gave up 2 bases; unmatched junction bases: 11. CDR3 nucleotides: TGTGCCAGCAGCCCATTTTACGAGCGGGGGGGACAAGAGACCCAGTACTTC. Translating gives CASSPFYERGGQETQYF.

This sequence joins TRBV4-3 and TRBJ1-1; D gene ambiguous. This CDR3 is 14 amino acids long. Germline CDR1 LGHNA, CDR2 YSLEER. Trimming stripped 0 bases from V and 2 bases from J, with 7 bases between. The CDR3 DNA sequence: TGCGCCAGCAGCCAAGATGAGGGAAACACTGAAGCTTTCTTT. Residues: CASSQDEGNTEAFF.

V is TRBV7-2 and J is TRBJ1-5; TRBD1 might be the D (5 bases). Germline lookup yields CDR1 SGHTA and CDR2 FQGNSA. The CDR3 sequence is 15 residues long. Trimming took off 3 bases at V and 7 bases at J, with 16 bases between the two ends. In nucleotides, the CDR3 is TGTGCCAGCAGCTTTTGGAGGGGCGAGGGGCAGCCCCAGCATTTT. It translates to CASSFWRGEGQPQHF.

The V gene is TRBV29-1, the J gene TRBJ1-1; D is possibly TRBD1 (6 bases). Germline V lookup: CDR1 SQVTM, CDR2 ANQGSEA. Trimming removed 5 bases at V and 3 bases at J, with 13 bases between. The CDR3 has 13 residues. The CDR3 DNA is TGCAGCGTTTTGCATACAGGGCACACTGAAGCTTTCTTT. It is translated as CSVLHTGHTEAFF.

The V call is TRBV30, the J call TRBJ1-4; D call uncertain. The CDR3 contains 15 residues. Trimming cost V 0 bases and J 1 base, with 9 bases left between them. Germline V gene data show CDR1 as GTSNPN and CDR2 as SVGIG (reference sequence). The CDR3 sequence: CAWSVIGETNEKLFF. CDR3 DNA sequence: TGTGCCTGGAGTGTAATCGGGGAAACTAATGAAAAACTGTTTTTT.

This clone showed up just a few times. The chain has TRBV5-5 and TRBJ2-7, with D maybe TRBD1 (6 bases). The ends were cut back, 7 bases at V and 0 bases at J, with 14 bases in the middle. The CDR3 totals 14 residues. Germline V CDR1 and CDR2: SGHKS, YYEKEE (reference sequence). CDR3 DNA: TGTGCCAGCCGATCAAGACAGGACTCCTACGAGCAGTACTTC. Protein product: CASRSRQDSYEQYF.

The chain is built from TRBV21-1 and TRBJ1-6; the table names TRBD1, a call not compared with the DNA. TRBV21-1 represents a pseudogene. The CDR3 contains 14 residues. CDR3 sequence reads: CASSQDRTNSPLHF. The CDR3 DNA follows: TGTGCCAGCAGCCAGGACAGGACCAATTCACCCCTCCACTTT.

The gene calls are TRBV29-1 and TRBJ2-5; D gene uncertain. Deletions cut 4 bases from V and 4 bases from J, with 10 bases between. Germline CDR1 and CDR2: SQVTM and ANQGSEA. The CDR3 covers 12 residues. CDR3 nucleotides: TGCAGCGTTGCACAGATGGGAGAGACCCAGTACTTC. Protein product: CSVAQMGETQYF.

In DNA form, the CDR3 reads TGTGCCACCAGTGGAGCGTATGGCTACACCTTC. Protein product: CATSGAYGYTF. V gene TRBV24-1 combines with J gene TRBJ1-2, with D hard to call. CDR3 length: 11 amino acids. With 5 bases removed from V and 5 bases from J, the gap between germline ends came to 5 bases. Germline assignment: CDR1 KGHDR and CDR2 SFDVKD.

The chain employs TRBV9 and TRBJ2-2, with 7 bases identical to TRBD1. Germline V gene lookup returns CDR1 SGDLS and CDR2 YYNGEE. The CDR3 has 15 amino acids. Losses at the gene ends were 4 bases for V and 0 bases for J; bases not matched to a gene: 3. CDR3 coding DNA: TGTGCCAGCAGCAAGACAGGGACGAACACCGGGGAGCTGTTTTTT. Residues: CASSKTGTNTGELFF.

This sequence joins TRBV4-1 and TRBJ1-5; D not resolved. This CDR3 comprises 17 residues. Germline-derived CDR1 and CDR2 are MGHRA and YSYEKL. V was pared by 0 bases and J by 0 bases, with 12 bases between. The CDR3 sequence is CASSQDRWTYSNQPQHF. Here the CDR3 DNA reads TGCGCCAGCAGCCAAGATAGATGGACTTATAGCAATCAGCCCCAGCATTTT.

The CDR3 sequence is CASTEKFPNYEQYF. CDR3 DNA sequence: TGTGCCAGCACCGAGAAGTTCCCGAACTACGAGCAGTACTTC. This chain connects TRBV5-6 to TRBJ2-7; no firm D call. The CDR3 has 14 amino acids. V lost 6 bases to trimming and J lost 3 bases, with 16 bases between them. Germline V lookup: CDR1 SGHDT, CDR2 YYEEEE.

Written as DNA, the CDR3 is TGTGCCTGGAGTGACCCCGCAAAGCGGGGTCTCAATGAGCAGTTCTTC. As protein: CAWSDPAKRGLNEQFF. The J gene is TRBJ2-1, the V gene TRBV30, with TRBD2 matching over 7 bases. The CDR3 runs to 16 residues. V shed 1 base and J 6 bases; nucleotides not matched to a gene: 12. Germline V gene data show CDR1 as GTSNPN and CDR2 as SVGIG (reference sequence).

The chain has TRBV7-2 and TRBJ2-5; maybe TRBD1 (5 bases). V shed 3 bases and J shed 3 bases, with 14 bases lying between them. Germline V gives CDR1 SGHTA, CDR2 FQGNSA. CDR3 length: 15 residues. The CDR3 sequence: CASSLVTGPEETQYF. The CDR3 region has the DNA TGTGCCAGCAGCTTGGTTACAGGACCCGAAGAGACCCAGTACTTC.

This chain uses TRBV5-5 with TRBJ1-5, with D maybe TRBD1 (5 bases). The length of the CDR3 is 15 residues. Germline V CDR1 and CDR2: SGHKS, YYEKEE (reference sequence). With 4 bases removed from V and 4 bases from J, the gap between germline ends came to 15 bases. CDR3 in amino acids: CASSPETVGNQPQHF. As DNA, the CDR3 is TGTGCCAGCAGCCCGGAGACAGTGGGTAATCAGCCCCAGCATTTT.

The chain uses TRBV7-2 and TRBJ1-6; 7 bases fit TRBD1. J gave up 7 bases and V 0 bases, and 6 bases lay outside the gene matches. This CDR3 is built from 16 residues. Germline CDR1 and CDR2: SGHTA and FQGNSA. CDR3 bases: TGTGCCAGCAGCTTAGCATGGACAGGATTCAATTCACCCCTCCACTTT. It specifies CASSLAWTGFNSPLHF.